This TCR beta chain came from a study of control samples from healthy donors and cancer patients. The germline CDR1 and CDR2 sequences are KGHDR and SFDVKD. V lost 4 bases to trimming and J lost 7 bases, with 18 bases between them. This CDR3 comprises 15 residues. Produced via immunoSEQ multiplex PCR; TCRdb's table is partial and in-frame only. The sample records approximately 120,000 clones, around 87% being singletons. The rearrangement uses TRBV24-1 and TRBJ1-2; D is possibly TRBD1 (6 bases). This clonotype originated in a man between 40 and 49 years old in good health. The sequenced sample was blood. Here the CDR3 reads CATSDPGTTLGGYTF. CDR3 in DNA: TGTGCCACCAGTGACCCCGGGACAACTCTAGGTGGCTACACCTTC.